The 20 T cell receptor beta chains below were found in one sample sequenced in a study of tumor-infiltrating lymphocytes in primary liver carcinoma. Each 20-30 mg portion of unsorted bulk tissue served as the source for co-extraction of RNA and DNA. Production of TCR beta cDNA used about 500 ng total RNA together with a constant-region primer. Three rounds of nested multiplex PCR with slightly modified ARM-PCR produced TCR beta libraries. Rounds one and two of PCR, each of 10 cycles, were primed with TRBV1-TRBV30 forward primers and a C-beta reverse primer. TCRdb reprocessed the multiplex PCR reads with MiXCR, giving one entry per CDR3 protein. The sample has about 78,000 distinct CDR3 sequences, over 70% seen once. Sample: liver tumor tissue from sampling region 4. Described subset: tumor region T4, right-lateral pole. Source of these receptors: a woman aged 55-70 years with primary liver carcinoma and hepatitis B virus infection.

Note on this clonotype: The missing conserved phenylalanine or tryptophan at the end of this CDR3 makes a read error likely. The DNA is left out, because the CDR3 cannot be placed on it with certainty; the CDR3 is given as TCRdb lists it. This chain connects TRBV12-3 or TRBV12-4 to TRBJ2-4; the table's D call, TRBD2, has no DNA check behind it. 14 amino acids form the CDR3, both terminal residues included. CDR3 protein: CASAWGGSVDIQYL.

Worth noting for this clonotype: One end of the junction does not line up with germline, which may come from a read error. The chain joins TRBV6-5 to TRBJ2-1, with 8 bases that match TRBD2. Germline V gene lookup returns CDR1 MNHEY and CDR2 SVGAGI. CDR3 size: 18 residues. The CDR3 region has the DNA TGTGCCAGCAGTTCTTTGGTTAGCGGGATAAATCGCGACAATGAGCAGTTGTTC. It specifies CASSSLVSGINRDNEQLF.

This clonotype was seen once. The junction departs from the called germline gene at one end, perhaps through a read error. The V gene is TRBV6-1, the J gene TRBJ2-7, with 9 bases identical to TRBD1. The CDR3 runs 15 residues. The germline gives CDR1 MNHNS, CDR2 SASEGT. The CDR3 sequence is CANSGRTGVTYEQYF. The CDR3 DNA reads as TGTGCCAACAGTGGACGGACAGGGGTGACCTACGAGCAGTACTTC.

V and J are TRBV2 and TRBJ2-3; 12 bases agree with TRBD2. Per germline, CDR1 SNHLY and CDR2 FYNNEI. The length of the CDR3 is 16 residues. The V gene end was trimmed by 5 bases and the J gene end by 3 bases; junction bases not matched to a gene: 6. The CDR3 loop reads CASSPGLAGLTDTQYF. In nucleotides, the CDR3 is TGTGCCAGCAGTCCTGGACTAGCGGGGTTAACAGATACGCAGTATTTT. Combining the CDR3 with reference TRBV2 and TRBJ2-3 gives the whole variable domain EPEVTQTPSHQVTQMGQEVILRCVPISNHLYFYWYRQILGQKVEFLVSFYNNEISEKSEIFDDQFSVERPDGSNFTLKIRSTKLEDSAMYFCASSPGLAGLTDTQYFGPGTRLTVL.

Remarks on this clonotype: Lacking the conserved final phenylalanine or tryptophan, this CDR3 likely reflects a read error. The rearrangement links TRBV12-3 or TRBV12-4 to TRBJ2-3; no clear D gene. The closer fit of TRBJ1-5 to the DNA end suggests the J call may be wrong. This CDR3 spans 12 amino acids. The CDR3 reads CASSLVTDTQHL. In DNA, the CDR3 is TGTGCCAGCAGTTTAGTCACAGATACGCAGCATTTG.

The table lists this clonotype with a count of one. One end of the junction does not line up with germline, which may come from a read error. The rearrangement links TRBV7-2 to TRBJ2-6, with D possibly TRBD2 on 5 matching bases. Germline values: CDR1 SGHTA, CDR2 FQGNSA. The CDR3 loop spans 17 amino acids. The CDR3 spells CASTLVGSSSGANVLTF. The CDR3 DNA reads TGTGCCAGCACCTTAGTAGGGAGTTCCTCTGGGGCCAACGTCCTGACTTTC.

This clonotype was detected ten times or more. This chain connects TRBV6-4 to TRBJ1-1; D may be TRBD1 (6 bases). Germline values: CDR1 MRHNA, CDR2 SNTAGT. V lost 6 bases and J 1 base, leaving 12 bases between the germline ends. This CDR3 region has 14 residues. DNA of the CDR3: TGTGCCAGCAGGGACAGCGATTCGAACACTGAAGCTTTCTTT. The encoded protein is CASRDSDSNTEAFF.

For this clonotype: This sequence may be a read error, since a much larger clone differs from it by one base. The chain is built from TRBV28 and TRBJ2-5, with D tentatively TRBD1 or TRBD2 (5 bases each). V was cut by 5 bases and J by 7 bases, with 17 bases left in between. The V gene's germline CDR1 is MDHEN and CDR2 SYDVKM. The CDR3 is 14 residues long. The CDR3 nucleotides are TGTGCCAGCAGTCCACGACAGAGGGCCGGGACCCAGTACTTC. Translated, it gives CASSPRQRAGTQYF.

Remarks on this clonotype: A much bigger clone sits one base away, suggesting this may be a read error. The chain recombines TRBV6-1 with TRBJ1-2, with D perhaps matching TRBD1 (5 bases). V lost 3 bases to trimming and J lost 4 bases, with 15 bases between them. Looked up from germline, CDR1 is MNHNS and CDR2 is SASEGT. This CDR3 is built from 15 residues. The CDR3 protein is CASSDGGGTAYGYTF. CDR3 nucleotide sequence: TGTGCCAGCAGTGATGGCGGAGGGACGGCCTATGGCTACACCTTC.

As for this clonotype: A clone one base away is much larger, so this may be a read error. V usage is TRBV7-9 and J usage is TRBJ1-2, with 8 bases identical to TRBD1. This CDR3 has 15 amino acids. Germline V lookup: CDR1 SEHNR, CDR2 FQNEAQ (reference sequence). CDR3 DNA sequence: TGTGACAGCAGCTTAGCGGGACAGGAGACCTCTGGCTACACCTTC. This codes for CDSSLAGQETSGYTF.

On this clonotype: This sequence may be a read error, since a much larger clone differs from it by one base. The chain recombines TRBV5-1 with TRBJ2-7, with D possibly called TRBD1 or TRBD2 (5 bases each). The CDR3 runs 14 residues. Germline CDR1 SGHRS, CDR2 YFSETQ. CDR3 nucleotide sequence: TGCGCCAGCAGCCCCAACCGGGGCTCCTACGAGCACTACTTC. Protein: CASSPNRGSYEHYF. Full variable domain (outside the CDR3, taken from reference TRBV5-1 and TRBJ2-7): KAGVTQTPRYLIKTRGQQVTLSCSPISGHRSVSWYQQTPGQGLQFLFEYFSETQRNKGNFPGRFSGRQFSNSRSEMNVSTLELGDSALYLCASSPNRGSYEHYFGPGTRLTVT.

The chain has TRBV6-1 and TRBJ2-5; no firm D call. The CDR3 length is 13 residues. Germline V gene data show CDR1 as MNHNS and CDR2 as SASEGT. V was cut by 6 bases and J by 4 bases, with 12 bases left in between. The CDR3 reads CASRSYRVETQYF. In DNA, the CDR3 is TGTGCCAGCAGAAGTTATCGGGTAGAGACCCAGTACTTC.

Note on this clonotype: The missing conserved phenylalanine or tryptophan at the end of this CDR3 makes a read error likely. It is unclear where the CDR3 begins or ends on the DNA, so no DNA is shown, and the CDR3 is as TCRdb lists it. CDR3 region: CSASTPLNTGELLC. The chain recombines TRBV29-1 with TRBJ2-2; TRBD1, the table's D call, was not compared with the DNA. 14 amino acids form the CDR3, both terminal residues included. Germline CDR1 and CDR2: SQVTM and ANQGSEA.

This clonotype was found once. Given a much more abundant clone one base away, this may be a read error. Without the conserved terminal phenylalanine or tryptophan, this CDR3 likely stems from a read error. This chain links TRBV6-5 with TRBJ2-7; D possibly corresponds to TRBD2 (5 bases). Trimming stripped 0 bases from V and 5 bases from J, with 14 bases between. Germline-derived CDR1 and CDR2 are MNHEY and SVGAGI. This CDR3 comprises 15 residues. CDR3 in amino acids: CASSYSESASNEQYL. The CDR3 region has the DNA TGTGCCAGCAGTTACTCGGAATCAGCTAGCAACGAGCAGTACCTC.

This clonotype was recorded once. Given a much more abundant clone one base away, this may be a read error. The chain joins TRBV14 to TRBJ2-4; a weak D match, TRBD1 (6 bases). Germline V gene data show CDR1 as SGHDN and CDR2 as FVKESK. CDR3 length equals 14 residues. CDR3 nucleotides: TGTGCCAACAGCCTCCCAGGGGTACAAAACATTCAGTACTTC. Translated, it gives CANSLPGVQNIQYF.

CDR3 sequence: CASSQDPVAQGGGQFF. The CDR3 DNA is TGCGCCAGCAGCCAAGATCCAGTGGCCCAAGGGGGTGGGCAGTTCTTC. This sequence joins TRBV4-1 and TRBJ2-1; D may be TRBD1 (6 bases). The V and J ends lost 0 bases and 12 bases respectively, with 21 bases between them. The length of the CDR3 is 16 residues. Looked up from germline, CDR1 is MGHRA and CDR2 is YSYEKL.

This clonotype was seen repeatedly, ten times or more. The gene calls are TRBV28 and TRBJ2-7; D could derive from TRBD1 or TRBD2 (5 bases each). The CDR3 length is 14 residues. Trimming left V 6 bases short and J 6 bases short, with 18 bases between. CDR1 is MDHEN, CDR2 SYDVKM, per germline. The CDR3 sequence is CASSKSGSRGEQYF. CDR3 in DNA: TGTGCCAGCAGCAAATCAGGGTCGAGGGGCGAGCAGTACTTC.

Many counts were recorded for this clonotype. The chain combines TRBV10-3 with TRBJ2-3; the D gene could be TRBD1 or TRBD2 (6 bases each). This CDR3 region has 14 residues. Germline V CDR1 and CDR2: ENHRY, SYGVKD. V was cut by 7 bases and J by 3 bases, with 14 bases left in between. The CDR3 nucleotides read TGTGCCATCAAGGGGGGACTCGGGACAGATACGCAGTATTTT. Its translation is CAIKGGLGTDTQYF.

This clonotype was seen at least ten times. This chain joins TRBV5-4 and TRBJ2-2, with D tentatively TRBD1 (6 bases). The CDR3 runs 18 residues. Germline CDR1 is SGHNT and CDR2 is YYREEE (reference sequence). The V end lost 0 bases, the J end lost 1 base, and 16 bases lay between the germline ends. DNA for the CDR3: TGTGCCAGCAGCTTGGGAGGTGGCAGGGGCATGAACACCGGGGAGCTGTTTTTT. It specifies CASSLGGGRGMNTGELFF.

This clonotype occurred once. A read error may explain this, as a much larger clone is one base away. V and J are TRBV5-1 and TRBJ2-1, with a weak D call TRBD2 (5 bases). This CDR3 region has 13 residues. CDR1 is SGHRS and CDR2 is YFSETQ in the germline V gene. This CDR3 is CAGSLDFYNEQFF. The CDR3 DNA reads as TGCGCCGGCAGCTTGGACTTCTACAATGAGCAGTTCTTC.